A single T cell receptor (beta chain) is shown here with its context. Its antigen is still unknown. This sample stems from a study of T cell clones after liver transplantation. Study-wide context: Samples came from ITN030ST, which attempted immunosuppression withdrawal within 2 years of liver transplantation. Apart from a few HCV-positive recipients, transplants were for non-autoimmune, non-viral reasons. Standard immunosuppression, with no induction, continued until 12-24 months after transplant.

Study findings and constraints: Donor-reactive sequences fell more than third party-reactive ones, suggesting partial deletion.

Produced via immunoSEQ multiplex PCR; TCRdb's table is partial and in-frame only. The data show more than 15,000 clones, around 80% seen once. The TCR comes from a human patient who received a liver transplant. The T cells may partly be graft donor cells. Material: CD8+ T cells from blood, obtained about 50 months after liver transplant.

The CDR3 DNA is TGCAGCGTTGTTGGACAGGGGGCCAGGGATGAGCAGTTCTTC. Its translation: CSVVGQGARDEQFF. The chain employs TRBV29-1 and TRBJ2-1, with 11 bases matching TRBD1. The CDR3 has 14 amino acids. After removal of 4 bases from V and 8 bases from J, the junction contained 7 bases not matched to a gene. The germline CDR1 and CDR2 sequences are SQVTM and ANQGSEA.